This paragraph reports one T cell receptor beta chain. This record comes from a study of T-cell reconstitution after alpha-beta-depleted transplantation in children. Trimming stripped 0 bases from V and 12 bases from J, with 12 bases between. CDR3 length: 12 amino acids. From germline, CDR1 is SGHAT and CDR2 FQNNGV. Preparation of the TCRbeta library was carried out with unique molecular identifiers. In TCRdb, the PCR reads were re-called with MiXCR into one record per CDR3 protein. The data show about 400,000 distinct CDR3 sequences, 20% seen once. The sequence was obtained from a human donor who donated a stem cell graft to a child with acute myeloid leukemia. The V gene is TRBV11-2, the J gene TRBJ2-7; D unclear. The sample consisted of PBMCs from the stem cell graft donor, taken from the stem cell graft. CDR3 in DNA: TGTGCCAGCAGCTTAGATCGAACGGCGCTGTACTTC. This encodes CASSLDRTALYF.